A selection of T cell receptor beta chains follows, all from one sample in a study of cytomegalovirus exposure and HLA in healthy donors. Only in-frame clones appear in the TCRdb table, and some are missing; sequencing was by immunoSEQ multiplex PCR. Of approximately 100,000 clones listed, 77% are singletons. The sequenced sample was PBMCs. Receptors were obtained from a man aged 35 to 55 in good health and CMV-seropositive. Each CDR3 is given with its conserved first and last residue. The D gene is left open where the match is weak. Clone size is not always given. Where it is, it says once, few, many or a class for expanded clones.

clone size: -
V gene: TRBV19
D gene: TRBD1
J gene: TRBJ1-2
CDR3 DNA: TGTGCCAGTAGTGGGACAGGGACAAACTATGGCTACACCTTC
CDR3 protein: CASSGTGTNYGYTF

clone size: -
V gene: TRBV7-2
D gene: TRBD1
J gene: TRBJ1-1
CDR3 DNA: TGTGCCAGCAGCGGCGGACAGGGTTTCACTGAAGCTTTCTTT
CDR3 protein: CASSGGQGFTEAFF

clone size: -
V gene: TRBV4-1
D gene: -
J gene: TRBJ2-1
CDR3 DNA: TGCGCCAGCAGCCAAGATCTGTCAGGGACCTACAATGAGCAGTTCTTC
CDR3 protein: CASSQDLSGTYNEQFF

clone size: -
V gene: TRBV4-2
D gene: TRBD1
J gene: TRBJ1-2
CDR3 DNA: TGTGCCAGCAGCCAAGATCCCGGACAGGGGTTTGGCTACACCTTC
CDR3 protein: CASSQDPGQGFGYTF

clone size: -
V gene: TRBV7-8
D gene: TRBD2
J gene: TRBJ2-2
CDR3 DNA: TGTGCCAGCAGCTTAGGCCCTCGGGGGGAAATAACCGGGGAGCTGTTTTTT
CDR3 protein: CASSLGPRGEITGELFF

clone size: -
V gene: TRBV6-5
D gene: TRBD1
J gene: TRBJ2-7
CDR3 DNA: TGTGCCAGCAGTTACGGGCAGGGGGCCCCCTACGAGCAGTACTTC
CDR3 protein: CASSYGQGAPYEQYF

clone size: -
V gene: TRBV7-3
D gene: -
J gene: TRBJ2-3
CDR3 DNA: TGTGCCAGCAGCCTCCCAGGTCGAGATACGCAGTATTTT
CDR3 protein: CASSLPGRDTQYF

clone size: -
V gene: TRBV27
D gene: TRBD2
J gene: TRBJ2-5
CDR3 DNA: TGTGCCAGCAGTTTAACCGGGACTAGCGGAGAGACCCAGTACTTC
CDR3 protein: CASSLTGTSGETQYF

clone size: -
V gene: TRBV9
D gene: -
J gene: TRBJ2-7
CDR3 DNA: TGTGCCAGCGGCAGGGAGGCCTACGAGCAGTACTTC
CDR3 protein: CASGREAYEQYF

clone size: -
V gene: TRBV5-5
D gene: TRBD1
J gene: TRBJ2-5
CDR3 DNA: TGTGCCAGCAGCTTGGGGGACAGCCAAGAGACCCAGTACTTC
CDR3 protein: CASSLGDSQETQYF

clone size: few
V gene: TRBV7-9
D gene: -
J gene: TRBJ1-2
CDR3 DNA: TGTTCCAGCAGCTTATGGGGTGGTCAGGGGTTCGACTATGGCTACACCTTC
CDR3 protein: CSSSLWGGQGFDYGYTF

clone size: -
V gene: TRBV14
D gene: TRBD1
J gene: TRBJ2-6
CDR3 DNA: TGTGCCAGCAGCCAGCCTGGACAGGGGGTGGGGGCCAGCGTCCTGACTTTC
CDR3 protein: CASSQPGQGVGASVLTF

clone size: few
V gene: TRBV30
D gene: -
J gene: TRBJ1-5
CDR3 DNA: TGTGCCTGGAGTTCGGGGGGGCGTCAGCCCCAGCATTTT
CDR3 protein: CAWSSGGRQPQHF

clone size: -
V gene: TRBV27
D gene: -
J gene: TRBJ1-2
CDR3 DNA: TGTGCCAGTAGAGAGTCTAACTATGGCTACACCTTC
CDR3 protein: CASRESNYGYTF

clone size: few
V gene: TRBV11-2
D gene: -
J gene: TRBJ2-5
CDR3 DNA: TGTGCCAGCAGCCGCTGGTCGGCGGGGGAGACCCAGTACTTC
CDR3 protein: CASSRWSAGETQYF

clone size: -
V gene: TRBV7-9
D gene: -
J gene: TRBJ2-1
CDR3 DNA: TGTGCCAGCAGCTTAGGAGTGGGGAGCTCCTACAATGAGCAGTTCTTC
CDR3 protein: CASSLGVGSSYNEQFF